These 7 T cell receptor beta chains were sequenced from one sample in a study of cytomegalovirus exposure and HLA in healthy donors. Primers: 60 Vbeta forward and 13 Jbeta reverse. The data were produced by immunoSEQ multiplex PCR, yet TCRdb's version contains in-frame clones alone and is incomplete. Of some 120,000 clones in the sample, around 10% are singletons; the top ten hold roughly 3%. Input material: PBMCs. These receptors were obtained from a man aged 30 to 45 in good health and CMV-seronegative.

This chain joins TRBV12-5 and TRBJ1-1; 10 positions match TRBD1. CDR1 and CDR2 (germline): LGHNT, FRNRAP. This CDR3 contains 16 residues. Trimming cost V 0 bases and J 4 bases; bases outside gene matches: 5. CDR3 amino acids: CASGLVAGQGITEAFF. Here the CDR3 DNA reads TGTGCTAGTGGTTTGGTAGCGGGACAGGGGATCACTGAAGCTTTCTTT.

This clone occurred a few times. The chain recombines TRBV18 with TRBJ2-6; 10 bases are a match to TRBD2. The CDR3 covers 18 residues. Germline loops: CDR1 KGHSH, CDR2 LQKENI. V lost 2 bases, J lost 4 bases, and 8 bases stayed unmatched. The chain's CDR3 is CASSPVASGSGGANVLTF. The CDR3 nucleotides read TGTGCCAGCTCACCAGTGGCTAGCGGGAGCGGGGGGGCCAACGTCCTGACTTTC.

This clone was seen more than once but under ten times. V and J are TRBV7-2 and TRBJ2-6; perhaps TRBD2 as D (6 bases). Germline assignment: CDR1 SGHTA and CDR2 FQGNSA. V was cut by 1 base and J by 2 bases, with 12 bases left in between. This CDR3 has 17 residues. In nucleotides, the CDR3 is TGTGCCAGCAGCTTAGTGGGCGGCGGGGCTGGGGCCAACGTCCTGACTTTC. It translates to CASSLVGGGAGANVLTF.

This clone was observed a handful of times. The V gene is TRBV5-8, the J gene TRBJ2-7; 10 nucleotides match TRBD2. Germline assignment: CDR1 SGHTS and CDR2 YDEGEE. Trimming removed 2 bases from V and 0 bases from J; junction bases left unmatched: 8. CDR3 length equals 17 residues. CDR3 sequence reads: CASSLGLAGVGSYEQYF. In nucleotides, the CDR3 is TGTGCCAGCAGCTTAGGTCTAGCGGGAGTGGGCTCCTACGAGCAGTACTTC.

The CDR3 here is CSGGQGVDEQFF. DNA of the CDR3: TGCAGCGGCGGACAGGGGGTGGATGAGCAGTTCTTC. The chain has TRBV29-1 and TRBJ2-1; 10 nucleotides match TRBD1. Trimming took 7 bases from V and 8 from J; bases not matched to a gene: 5. Germline V gene lookup returns CDR1 SQVTM and CDR2 ANQGSEA. This CDR3 is 12 amino acids long.

This chain connects TRBV9 to TRBJ2-7; the D gene is possibly TRBD2 (7 bases). V lost 4 bases and J 0 bases, leaving 17 bases between the germline ends. Germline V gene lookup returns CDR1 SGDLS and CDR2 YYNGEE. The CDR3 covers 16 residues. The CDR3 loop reads CASSPGAGATSYEQYF. The CDR3 DNA is TGTGCCAGCAGCCCCGGGGCGGGGGCGACCTCCTACGAGCAGTACTTC.

The chain links TRBV6-5 to TRBJ1-5, with 7 bases aligning to TRBD1. The V and J ends lost 5 bases and 2 bases, in that order; junction bases with no gene match: 6. Germline V gene sequence: CDR1 MNHEY, CDR2 SVGAGI. This CDR3 comprises 15 residues. CDR3 DNA sequence: TGTGCCAGCAGTGTCACAGGGGTTCGCAATCAGCCCCAGCATTTT. It codes for CASSVTGVRNQPQHF.